This T cell receptor (beta chain) was profiled in a study of T-cell reconstitution after alpha-beta-depleted transplantation in children. General observations from the study: One year after transplant, T-cell counts and diversity came mostly from newly produced T cells. Some patients showed high day-60 TCRbeta diversity, which derived from surviving recipient T cells and thymic progenitors.

Preparation of the TCRbeta library was carried out with unique molecular identifiers. TCRdb re-derived calls from the PCR reads in MiXCR, one entry per CDR3 protein. The sample contains about 830,000 distinct CDR3 sequences, 16% of which appear only once. Germline CDR1 reads DFQATT; CDR2 reads SNEGSKA (reference sequence). V gave up 4 bases and J gave up 8 bases, with 12 bases separating them. The CDR3 length is 12 residues. This clonotype occurred a few times. Its specificity is unknown. The V gene is TRBV20-1, the J gene TRBJ2-1; D gene unclear. The sample was PBMCs, mostly from graft donor cells, taken 360 days after TCRalphabeta/CD19-depleted stem cell transplant. This clonotype was obtained from a male patient between 10 and 17 years old who had a stem cell transplant for acute lymphoblastic leukemia, so the T cells may come from the graft donor. In DNA form, the CDR3 reads TGCAGTGCTACCCCTTATGCCTATGAGCAGTTCTTC. Its translation: CSATPYAYEQFF.